One and the same sample provided the 6 T cell receptor beta chains below, sequenced in a study of Ad26.COV2.S vaccination and SARS-CoV-2 variants (dated by TCRdb to the early 2020s). Libraries were made using the immunoSEQ multiplex PCR assay. This is the immuneACCESS table as TCRdb keeps it, with only in-frame sequences that have V and J called. A part of the clones is gone; compared with another copy, unresolved V genes explain less than half, and the rest is unexplained. The sample has hundreds of thousands of clones on record, roughly 84% of them singletons. About 3.5% of the sample belongs to the ten largest clones. Sample treatment or condition, as interpreted from the label and publication: roughly 20 received Ad26.COV2.S at low or high dose, single or two shots; about 5 received placebo; per-sample allocation not given. For vaccine and placebo recipients, the sequenced repertoires came from samples collected on day 63 after the first injection.

Material: peripheral blood, obtained in a trial of Ad26.COV2.S vaccine versus placebo. These receptors were collected from a person aged 18-60 years who received the Ad26.COV2.S COVID-19 vaccine or a placebo.

The CDR3 DNA is TGTGCCAGCAGCTTGGAGTATAGGACAGGGGGCGCGGAAGGCTACACCTTC. Residues: CASSLEYRTGGAEGYTF. The chain uses TRBV5-5 and TRBJ1-2; TRBD1 agrees at 11 bases. Germline CDR1 SGHKS, CDR2 YYEKEE (reference sequence). The CDR3 contains 17 residues. Trimming removed 0 bases from V and 8 bases from J; junction bases left unmatched: 12.

The V call is TRBV9, the J call TRBJ1-6; no firm D call. This CDR3 has 14 amino acids. Germline CDR1 reads SGDLS; CDR2 reads YYNGEE. Trimming removed 0 bases from V and 5 bases from J, with 6 bases in between. This chain's CDR3 is CASSVDGDNSPLHF. CDR3 DNA: TGTGCCAGCAGCGTAGATGGCGATAATTCACCCCTCCACTTT.

The chain joins TRBV12-3 or TRBV12-4 to TRBJ2-1; D is possibly TRBD1 (6 bases). The CDR3 totals 11 residues. Trimming removed 1 base at V and 14 bases at J, with 9 bases between. In nucleotides, the CDR3 is TGTGCCAGCAGTTTAGACAGGGAAAAGTTCTTC. Translating gives CASSLDREKFF.

The chain joins TRBV4-3 to TRBJ2-5; 10 nucleotides match TRBD2. CDR3 length: 15 amino acids. V shed 4 bases and J 2 bases; nucleotides not matched to a gene: 4. CDR1 LGHNA and CDR2 YSLEER come from the germline V gene. Written as DNA, the CDR3 is TGCGCCAGCAGCCGCGGACTAGCGGAACAAGAGACCCAGTACTTC. Residues: CASSRGLAEQETQYF.

The chain recombines TRBV5-6 with TRBJ2-7; 8 positions agree with TRBD1. Germline loops: CDR1 SGHDT, CDR2 YYEEEE. V shed 4 bases, J shed 3 bases, and the junction held 3 bases outside the gene matches. This CDR3 has 13 residues. CDR3 DNA: TGTGCCAGCAGCGGGACAGGAGTCTACGAGCAGTACTTC. The encoded protein is CASSGTGVYEQYF.

As regards this clone: Other DNA sequences in the sample encode the same CDR3. This chain connects TRBV6-5 to TRBJ2-7; the D is unclear. Trimming took off 0 bases at V and 2 bases at J, with 8 bases between the two ends. The germline gives CDR1 MNHEY, CDR2 SVGAGI. The CDR3 has 14 amino acids. The CDR3 DNA reads TGTGCCAGCAGTTACTCACGGAGCGCCTACGAGCAGTACTTC. Its translation is CASSYSRSAYEQYF.